This TCR beta chain was retrieved from a study of cytomegalovirus exposure and HLA in healthy donors (dated by TCRdb to the late 2010s). Broadly, across the study: An earlier analysis of about 530 of the donors reported 276 Gb of sequence data and around 100 million unique TCR beta sequences obtained from about 200 million T cells. In the later analysis, no new phenotypic data were used to find candidate immune exposures; instead, reliance was placed on TCR beta sequences and their occurrence across donors. Using immunosequencing, the study profiled T cell repertoires from fewer than 850 subjects and related those repertoires to cytomegalovirus serostatus. A later genetic analysis used genome-wide SNP genotypes for 398 of the 666 donors, treating that subset as a discovery cohort. Among about 360 genotyped donors of the cohort, an average of 235,054 unique TCR beta nucleotide sequences were sequenced per donor, roughly 18% of them non-productive. To predict cytomegalovirus infection status, the study combined high-throughput TCR immunosequencing, statistical association of individual TCRs with disease status, and machine learning. Among the approximately 400 genotyped donors, about 83% belonged to the genetic ancestry cluster associated with self-reported Caucasian donors. HLA typing included class I and class II loci at four-digit resolution. To decide whether each TCR beta V gene segment behaved as functional or pseudogenic, an earlier analysis of approximately 600 of the donors relied on high-throughput TCR beta sequencing. Along with the approximately 620-subject first cohort, a separate validation cohort of roughly 110 different subjects was used. The aim of the study was to test whether cataloging public T cell receptors could identify signatures of past pathogen exposure. An early release that covered more than 550 HLA-typed donors contained around 330 gigabases of sequencing data and about 84 million unique TCR sequences. Five DR-DQ haplotypes were handled as single units for association and clustering because linkage in the cohort was strong. A later analysis re-examined previously published TCR beta repertoires from about 700 donors and added high-resolution HLA genotyping to investigate patterns of TCR occurrence. All discovery cohort repertoires had been generated using a single sequencing platform. Alongside the repertoire data, information on donor age, sex, ethnicity and CMV serostatus was compiled. The number of typed donors differed by locus: 629-630 for A, B, C, DRB1 and DQB1; 500 to 550 for DQA1; approximately 610 for DPA1; and approximately 450 for DPB1. The full study reports these points: A cluster of highly shared sequence variants was judged likely to be a technical artifact of the sequencing pipeline. It was suggested by the authors that the approach could potentially be generalized to other disease states and immunological phenotypes. A later analysis found that TCR association rates varied across HLA loci, with DRB1 alleles showing the most associated TCRs and HLA-C alleles the fewest. Linkage disequilibrium might explain the correlated functional status among segregating V segments, but an unknown experimental factor could not be excluded. Most TCR sequences were seen in very few donors, while some public TCRs were found in many individuals. Some IMGT-functional V segments, including TRBV6-2 and TRBV6-3, could not be distinguished by the 87-base-pair reads and were therefore excluded. A further reported finding was that TCR beta sequences accurately predicted the HLA-A and HLA-B alleles for most subjects in the first cohort. Immune exposure information for the cohort was limited to CMV serostatus. An earlier analysis of around 500 of the donors showed that most TCR beta V segments appeared in productive rearrangements either about 87% or about 30% of the time, which broadly matched IMGT annotations. A total of 150 to 200 TCR beta chains were listed by the study as associated with cytomegalovirus. The classifier was reported to diagnose cytomegalovirus status with high specificity and sensitivity in both the original and validation cohorts. A later genetic analysis reported fewer N-insertions in productive TCRs among donors in an Asian-associated ancestry cluster than the roughly 700-donor mean. Assigning TCR associations to individual alleles was difficult when HLA alleles, especially DR and DQ, strongly co-occurred. Because counts were too low, about 18 rarely observed V segments, including chromosome 9 orphons, were excluded from the earlier analysis of several hundred of the donors. V-gene and J-gene trimming of TCR beta chains was associated with a missense DCLRE1C variant in a later genetic analysis, and the association was replicated in an independent cohort. A later analysis associated 15,000 to 20,000 TCR beta sequences with specific HLA alleles at a false discovery rate of 0.05. In vitro tests confirmed that a few of the cytomegalovirus-associated TCR beta chains recognize cytomegalovirus antigens. Because HLA typing was missing for some donors at each locus, association tests included only the typed subset. Presence/absence analyses assumed roughly uniform sequencing depth across donors, an assumption that may not hold. Only TCR beta chains were sequenced in this cohort, and the absence of alpha or paired-chain data limited detectable features. In a later analysis, HLA-associated TCR beta chains were found to be more clonally expanded and to have lower generation probabilities than equally common non-associated chains. Several of the top co-occurrence clusters appeared to be linked to parvovirus B19, influenza, CMV and Epstein-Barr virus, according to a later analysis. A later analysis found that most CMV-associated TCR beta chains appeared HLA-restricted, with HLA associations seemingly driven largely by CMV exposure.

Library creation used the immunoSEQ multiplex PCR assay. For the multiplex PCR, a mixture combining 60 forward primers for TCR Vbeta segments and 13 reverse primers for TCR Jbeta segments was used. The CDR3 region of rearranged TCR beta genes was amplified from genomic DNA by a multiplex PCR assay. The Illumina HiSeq System was used to sequence the amplified TCR beta libraries as 87-base-pair reads. Per the source publication's procedure: A later analysis tallied 75 million to 95 million unique TCR beta chains across the 610 or so repertoires, and approximately 11 million of those chains were shared by two or more donors. A nearest-neighbor algorithm error-corrected the raw reads and collapsed the reads into unique sequences, merging closely related sequences to remove PCR and sequencing errors. V, D and J gene segments were assigned by aligning CDR3 sequences to IMGT reference sequences. Each retained sequence needed at least a six-nucleotide match to both a V gene segment and a J gene segment. Rearrangements were called productive when the CDR3 lacked stop codons and stayed in frame with V and J; all others were non-productive. Following IMGT convention, CDR3 was defined as the stretch from the second conserved V-encoded cysteine to the conserved J-encoded phenylalanine. In an earlier analysis of around 540 of the donors, sequences lacking an unambiguous match to a single V gene segment were excluded. An earlier analysis of 587 of the donors called V segments functional above 56.7% productive rearrangements and segregating when the between-donor standard deviation exceeded 5%. A statistical classification framework was developed to diagnose cytomegalovirus status using the catalog of TCR beta chain sequences. In a later analysis, V and J genes were assigned by comparing TCR nucleotide sequences against IMGT/GENE-DB human TR gene sequences. In a later analysis, CDR3 sequences and most-parsimonious VDJ recombination scenarios were assigned using the TCRdist pipeline. In a later analysis, each TCR beta chain was defined by its CDR3 amino acid sequence together with its V-gene family, and reads without a unique V-gene family were excluded. In a later analysis, some 600 highly shared, low-generation-probability nucleotide sequences were removed to address suspected cross-contamination and a sequencing artifact. For each public chain, a later analysis derived a clonal expansion index from normalized ranks of inferred template counts within each repertoire. Generation probabilities in a later analysis came from a VDJ recombination model fitted to out-of-frame rearrangements, and those results were checked against IGoR. Hypergeometric tests were used in a later analysis to score TCR-TCR, TCR-HLA and TCR-CMV co-occurrence, with a repertoire-size bias correction applied to the TCR pairs. To estimate false discovery rates, a later analysis permuted the HLA or CMV assignments 20 times. In a later analysis, co-occurring TCRs were grouped using DBSCAN, with TCRdist sequence similarity added in when clustering inside HLA-allele-positive subsets. Repertoires with fewer than 30,000 or more than 120,000 public chains were left out of co-occurrence clustering, as were five repertoires with anomalous nucleotide sharing. In its TCRdb copy, this immuneACCESS table keeps in-frame sequences only and misses some clones. Where compared with another copy, unresolved V genes explain less than half of these, and the others have no known cause. V and J calls and clone size are given by that table; D and trimming were obtained from the DNA. This sample comprises about 190,000 clones, about four fifths of them detected only once. The ten largest clonotypes hold about 5% of the sample.

V is pruned by 3 bases and J by 1 base, leaving 8 bases of the junction without a gene match. The CDR3 spans 17 residues, from the cysteine through the phenylalanine. Only the CDR3 DNA is retained, 51 bases long and in frame from the first base. CDR1 and CDR2 (LGHNA, YSLEER) derive from the germline V gene. In total, approximately 610 healthy bone marrow donors made up the cohort. All cohort members were sampled while nominally healthy, although unrecorded immune exposures were likely present. The donor tested CMV seropositive and was one of the 289 seropositive cohort members. A peripheral blood sample was collected from each donor, and TCR beta sequencing was performed on peripheral blood mononuclear cells. The Qiagen DNeasy Blood Extraction Kit was used to extract genomic DNA from the blood cell samples. A note on this clone: The antigen it binds to is not known. Nothing much larger sits one base from this clone, and base qualities are not available.

The sample taken for sequencing was PBMCs. The sequence is built from TRBV4-3 and TRBJ2-2, and 7 bases in between align with TRBD1. This receptor was obtained from a man younger than 45 in good health and CMV-seropositive. CDR3 region: CASSHAPGGRNTGELFF. The DNA is as follows: TGCGCCAGCAGCCACGCTCCAGGGGGTCGGAACACCGGGGAGCTGTTTTTT.